These 19 T cell receptor beta chains originate from one sample sequenced in a study of blood T cell repertoires in COVID-19. Sequencing was performed with immunoSEQ multiplex PCR; in TCRdb, only in-frame clones are kept and a portion is missing. The repertoire holds around 100,000 clones, with 89% as singletons. Sequenced material: peripheral blood. The receptors derive from a man aged 50-59 years with COVID-19, enrolled during active disease.

This clone was seen a handful of times. The chain couples TRBV3-1 (or the pseudogene TRBV3-2) to TRBJ1-2, with 7 bases fitting TRBD1. The V gene end was trimmed by 4 bases and the J gene end by 4 bases; junction bases not matched to a gene: 9. Germline V gives CDR1 LGHDT, CDR2 YNNKEL (reference sequence). This CDR3 is built from 15 residues. The CDR3 region has the DNA TGTGCCAGCAGCCGAGAGGGGGCGAGTCGCTATGGCTACACCTTC. It yields the protein CASSREGASRYGYTF.

The J gene is TRBJ1-2, the V gene TRBV12-3 or TRBV12-4; D is perhaps TRBD1 (5 bases). The CDR3 length is 13 residues. V lost 5 bases, J lost 4 bases, and 11 bases lay in between. Written as DNA, the CDR3 is TGTGCCAGCAGTCGACAGTTAGGCTATGGCTACACCTTC. This codes for CASSRQLGYGYTF.

The rearrangement uses TRBV19 and TRBJ1-5; weak D call: TRBD1 (6 bases). Germline V gene lookup returns CDR1 LNHDA and CDR2 SQIVND (reference sequence). This CDR3 contains 15 residues. Trimming removed 1 base at V and 4 bases at J, with 11 bases between. In DNA form, the CDR3 reads TGTGCCAGTAGTATAGGGGGGACACTAAATCAGCCCCAGCATTTT. Translated: CASSIGGTLNQPQHF.

The chain joins TRBV20-1 to TRBJ1-1; D is undetermined. The CDR3 has 11 residues. CDR1 and CDR2 from the germline V gene are DFQATT and SNEGSKA (reference sequence). CDR3 DNA: TGCTGCCCACAGAAGAACACTGAAGCTTTCTTT. As protein: CCPQKNTEAFF.

J is TRBJ1-6 and V is TRBV5-1, with TRBD1 matching over 11 bases. The CDR3 contains 16 residues. Per germline, CDR1 SGHRS and CDR2 YFSETQ. The V and J ends lost 0 bases and 6 bases, in that order; junction bases with no gene match: 2. CDR3 nucleotide sequence: TGCGCCAGCAGCTTGGAAGGACAGGGGGCTAATTCACCCCTCCACTTT. It yields the protein CASSLEGQGANSPLHF.

This rearrangement joins TRBV30 to TRBJ1-3; D ambiguous. The CDR3 consists of 15 residues. The germline CDR1 and CDR2 sequences are GTSNPN and SVGIG (reference sequence). Trimming removed 0 bases at V and 0 bases at J, with 9 bases between. The CDR3 protein is CAWSVLSGSGNTIYF. The DNA for the CDR3 is TGTGCCTGGAGTGTACTCTCTGGCTCTGGAAACACCATATATTTT.

This chain links TRBV11-2 with TRBJ1-1; D is perhaps TRBD1 (6 bases). Germline assignment: CDR1 SGHAT and CDR2 FQNNGV. The CDR3 is 17 residues long. V shed 4 bases and J shed 4 bases, with 22 bases lying between them. The CDR3 coding sequence is TGTGCCAGCAGCTCGACGATCCAACAGGGAAGGGGCACTGAAGCTTTCTTT. Translated: CASSSTIQQGRGTEAFF.

The gene calls are TRBV19 and TRBJ2-3, with 10 bases that match TRBD2. This CDR3 has 15 residues. The germline V gene encodes CDR1 LNHDA and CDR2 SQIVND (reference sequence). Germline trimming cut 7 bases from V and 2 bases from J; bases unmatched to any gene: 6. In DNA, the CDR3 is TGTGCCAGTACTAGCGGGGGATATAACACAGATACGCAGTATTTT. Translation: CASTSGGYNTDTQYF.

This sequence joins TRBV5-8 and TRBJ2-6, with D perhaps matching TRBD1 (5 bases). Looked up from germline, CDR1 is SGHTS and CDR2 is YDEGEE. Trimming took 4 bases from V and 0 from J, leaving 8 bases between them. The CDR3 runs 15 residues. CDR3 coding DNA: TGTGCCAGCAGCACAGGTAACTCTGGGGCCAACGTCCTGACTTTC. Protein: CASSTGNSGANVLTF.

V is TRBV9 and J is TRBJ1-4; 10 nucleotides align to TRBD1. The CDR3 covers 20 residues. V shed 3 bases, J shed 7 bases, and the junction held 21 bases outside the gene matches. Germline V gives CDR1 SGDLS, CDR2 YYNGEE. The CDR3 sequence: CASSGGLLGTGARLVEKLFF. In nucleotides, the CDR3 is TGTGCCAGCAGCGGGGGACTTTTGGGGACAGGGGCCCGCCTGGTTGAAAAACTGTTTTTT.

V usage is TRBV5-5 and J usage is TRBJ2-5, with D tentatively TRBD1 (5 bases). This CDR3 contains 13 residues. V was trimmed by 1 base and J by 3 bases, leaving 7 bases between them. Germline V lookup: CDR1 SGHKS, CDR2 YYEKEE (reference sequence). This chain's CDR3 is CASSLNRKETQYF. The CDR3 nucleotides are TGTGCCAGCAGCTTGAACAGGAAAGAGACCCAGTACTTC.

This clone appeared once. The V call is TRBV9, the J call TRBJ2-5; 11 nucleotides line up with TRBD2. Germline V gene lookup returns CDR1 SGDLS and CDR2 YYNGEE. This CDR3 contains 18 residues. V was clipped by 0 bases and J by 5 bases; unmatched bases: 12. DNA for the CDR3: TGTGCCAGCAGCGTAGATCCCCTCGCTAGCGGGGGGTCCGAGACCCAGTACTTC. Residues: CASSVDPLASGGSETQYF.

In its sample, this clone was seen once. The J gene is TRBJ1-1, the V gene TRBV5-1; 9 nucleotides match TRBD1. The CDR3 runs 17 residues. Trimming at V came to 1 base and at J to 0 bases, leaving 7 bases not matched to a gene. Germline-derived CDR1 and CDR2 are SGHRS and YFSETQ. CDR3 protein: CASSLWGQGYMNTEAFF. CDR3 nucleotide sequence: TGCGCCAGCAGCTTGTGGGGACAGGGATATATGAACACTGAAGCTTTCTTT.

In its sample, this clone was seen a few times. The rearrangement joins TRBV9 to TRBJ1-1; D gene unclear. This CDR3 is 14 amino acids long. The ends were cut back, 3 bases at V and 5 bases at J, with 14 bases in the middle. The V gene's germline CDR1 is SGDLS and CDR2 YYNGEE. This chain's CDR3 is CASSEESWETEAFF. CDR3 sequence (DNA): TGTGCCAGCAGCGAAGAATCGTGGGAGACTGAAGCTTTCTTT.

This sequence joins TRBV5-1 and TRBJ2-3; 13 bases map to TRBD2. Germline assignment: CDR1 SGHRS and CDR2 YFSETQ. V trimming: 1 base; J trimming: 5 bases; junction bases outside the gene matches: 4. The CDR3 extends over 16 amino acids. In DNA, the CDR3 is TGCGCCAGCAGCTTGACTAGCGGGGGGGCCCAAGATACGCAGTATTTT. Translating it yields CASSLTSGGAQDTQYF. The full variable domain, in which reference TRBV5-1 and TRBJ2-3 provide the parts outside the CDR3, is KAGVTQTPRYLIKTRGQQVTLSCSPISGHRSVSWYQQTPGQGLQFLFEYFSETQRNKGNFPGRFSGRQFSNSRSEMNVSTLELGDSALYLCASSLTSGGAQDTQYFGPGTRLTVL.

This rearrangement joins TRBV4-3 to TRBJ1-2, with a possible D match to TRBD1 (6 bases). The CDR3 runs to 16 residues. V was shortened by 1 base and J by 5 bases, with 17 bases between the two germline ends. Germline lookup yields CDR1 LGHNA and CDR2 YSLEER. CDR3 coding DNA: TGCGCCAGCAGCCAAGCCCGTCGGGGGGCTTTTTATGGCTACACCTTC. It specifies CASSQARRGAFYGYTF.

This clone was observed a few times. CDR3 loop: CASSSGPGLKGLEYEQYF. DNA of the CDR3: TGTGCCAGCTCATCAGGGCCGGGACTCAAAGGGTTGGAATACGAGCAGTACTTC. V is TRBV18 and J is TRBJ2-7; weak D call: TRBD2 (6 bases). Germline V CDR1 and CDR2: KGHSH, LQKENI. The V gene lost 5 bases and the J gene lost 4 bases, with 27 bases spanning the gap. There are 18 residues in the CDR3.

This chain uses TRBV6-1 with TRBJ1-6; D ambiguous. The CDR3 is 16 residues long. Looked up from germline, CDR1 is MNHNS and CDR2 is SASEGT. Trimming left V 2 bases short and J 2 bases short, with 10 bases between. The CDR3 coding sequence is TGTGCCAGCAGTGAACACGGGATTCCCTATAATTCACCCCTCCACTTT. Amino acids: CASSEHGIPYNSPLHF.

This clone was detected a few times. V is TRBV30 and J is TRBJ2-2; perhaps TRBD2 as D (6 bases). This CDR3 region has 16 residues. Germline V gives CDR1 GTSNPN, CDR2 SVGIG (reference sequence). Trimming stripped 3 bases from V and 0 bases from J, with 14 bases between. CDR3 sequence (DNA): TGTGCCTGGAGCCTTCTAGCGTCATCGAACACCGGGGAGCTGTTTTTT. It encodes CAWSLLASSNTGELFF. Full variable domain (remainder filled in from reference TRBV30 and TRBJ2-2): SQTIHQWPATLVQPVGSPLSLECTVEGTSNPNLYWYRQAAGRGLQLLFYSVGIGQISSEVPQNLSASRPQDRQFILSSKKLLLSDSGFYLCAWSLLASSNTGELFFGEGSRLTVL.